The clone carrying this TCR beta chain was counted only a few times. Its target is not known. Investigators reverse transcribed all isolated RNA, so they sequenced expressed TCRB transcripts. Using immunoSEQ multiplex PCR, the repertoire was profiled, and TCRdb retains in-frame clones only, with some absent. The data show under 450,000 clones, more than 11% seen once. V shed 0 bases and J shed 5 bases, with 4 bases lying between them. The germline V gene encodes CDR1 SEHNR and CDR2 FQNEAQ (reference sequence). The CDR3 sequence is 12 residues long. This specimen belongs to a study of beta chain features in type 1 diabetes. Study outcomes and limitations: cDNA-based reads could over-represent cells with high TCR expression. Shorter TCRB CDR3s, moderately but significantly so, marked every one of the four CD4+ subsets in Type 1 diabetes patients. Unsettled here was the matter of whether HLA type influences TCRB rearrangement.

The chain couples TRBV7-9 to TRBJ2-5; D is ambiguous. Sequencing input: naive CD4+ T cells from blood. The clonotype was recovered from a man aged 30 to 45 in good health. This CDR3 is CASSLAVETQYF. DNA of the CDR3: TGTGCCAGCAGCTTAGCGGTGGAGACCCAGTACTTC.